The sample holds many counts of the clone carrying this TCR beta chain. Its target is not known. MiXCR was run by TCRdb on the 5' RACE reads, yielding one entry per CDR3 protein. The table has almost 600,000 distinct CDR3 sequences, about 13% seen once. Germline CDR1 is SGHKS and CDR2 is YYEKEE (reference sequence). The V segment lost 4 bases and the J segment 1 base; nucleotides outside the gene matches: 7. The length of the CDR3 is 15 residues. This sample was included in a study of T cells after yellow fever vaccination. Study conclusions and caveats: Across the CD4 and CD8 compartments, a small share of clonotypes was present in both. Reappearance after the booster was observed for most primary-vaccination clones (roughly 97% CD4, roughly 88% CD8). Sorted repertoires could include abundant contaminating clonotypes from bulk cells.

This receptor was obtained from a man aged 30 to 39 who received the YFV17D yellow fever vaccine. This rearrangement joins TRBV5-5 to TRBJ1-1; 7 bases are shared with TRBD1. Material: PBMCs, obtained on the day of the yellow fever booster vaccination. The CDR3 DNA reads TGTGCCAGCAGCGCGAACAGGGGTGGGAACACTGAAGCTTTCTTT. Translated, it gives CASSANRGGNTEAFF.